This T cell receptor (beta chain) originates from a study of shared clonotypes between healthy human individuals. With 3 bases removed from V and 5 bases from J, the gap between germline ends came to 21 bases. The CDR3 is 16 amino acids. The germline CDR1 and CDR2 sequences are SGHRS and YFSETQ. Study findings and constraints: Naive subsets usually exceeded memory subsets in estimated richness. Clonotypes not shared had lower generation probabilities than those common to all four donors.

On this clone: Antigen: not known.

Measured with immunoSEQ multiplex PCR; TCRdb has only the in-frame clones, and not every one. The table includes fewer than 1.8 million clones, about 98.5% detected once. This clonotype originated in a man aged 30 to 39 in good health. The chain employs TRBV5-1 and TRBJ2-7; D ambiguous. The sequenced sample consisted of naive CD4+ T cells sorted from blood. Subset of the sample: CD45RA+ positively selected. The CDR3 DNA is TGCGCCAGCAGCTCAGGCCTGGGCGGCCGTCGCAACGAGCAGTACTTC. Translation: CASSSGLGGRRNEQYF.